The rows below give T cell receptor beta chains drawn from one sample of a study of cytomegalovirus exposure and HLA in healthy donors. Produced via immunoSEQ multiplex PCR; TCRdb's table is partial and in-frame only. The sample includes 300,000 or so clones, roughly 86% of them seen just once. The sequenced sample was PBMCs. The receptors stem from a woman in her thirties or forties in good health and CMV-seropositive. The CDR3 runs from the conserved cysteine through the conserved F or W. The D gene is left open where the match is weak. Rows give clone size only sometimes, using once, few, many, or a class for an expanded clone.

>TRBJ2-6|-|TRBV27|-
CASRGTTLSGANGLTF
TGTGCCAGCAGAGGGACAACACTCTCTGGGGCCAACGGCCTGACTTTC
>TRBJ2-7|-|TRBV7-2|TRBD2
CAITTAGGSYEQYF
TGTGCCATCACCACAGCGGGGGGATCCTACGAGCAGTACTTC
>TRBJ1-2|-|TRBV6-1|-
CASSEAFFSAGRFSYTF
TGTGCCAGCAGTGAAGCTTTCTTCTCTGCGGGCAGGTTCAGCTACACCTTC
>TRBJ2-1|-|TRBV4-1|TRBD2
CASSHTKGLPSYNEQFF
TGCGCCAGCAGCCACACTAAGGGACTACCTTCCTACAATGAGCAGTTCTTC
>TRBJ1-1|-|TRBV5-1|TRBD1
CASSGGQGARTEAFF
TGCGCCAGCAGCGGGGGACAGGGGGCTAGAACTGAAGCTTTCTTT
>TRBJ1-1|-|TRBV7-9|TRBD1
CASRPDRERKTEAFF
TGTGCCAGCAGACCCGACAGGGAGAGGAAGACTGAAGCTTTCTTT
>TRBJ2-1|-|TRBV5-6|-
CASSPAKRQRSYNEQFF
TGTGCCAGCAGTCCAGCGAAGAGGCAGCGCTCCTACAATGAGCAGTTCTTC
>TRBJ1-5|-|TRBV4-1|TRBD1
CASSQERDRSYSNQPQHF
TGCGCCAGCAGCCAAGAACGGGACAGATCGTATAGCAATCAGCCCCAGCATTTT
>TRBJ2-2|once|TRBV11-3|TRBD2
CASSPRGAGSTGELFF
TGTGCCAGCAGCCCTCGGGGAGCGGGAAGCACCGGGGAGCTGTTTTTT
>TRBJ2-7|few|TRBV7-9|-
CASSQTGTSHEQYF
TGTGCCAGCAGCCAGACCGGGACTTCCCACGAGCAGTACTTC
>TRBJ1-6|-|TRBV27|-
CASSSPQGSSYNSPLHF
TGTGCCAGCAGTTCCCCGCAGGGGAGCTCCTATAATTCACCCCTCCACTTT
>TRBJ1-4|once|TRBV5-8|-
CASRLKRQLNEKLFF
TGTGCCAGCAGATTGAAGCGACAGCTTAATGAAAAACTGTTTTTT
>TRBJ1-1|-|TRBV30|-
CAWRREMNTEAFF
TGTGCCTGGAGAAGAGAAATGAACACTGAAGCTTTCTTT
>TRBJ2-7|-|TRBV7-9|TRBD2
CASSSSGSIYEQYF
TGTGCCAGCAGCAGTAGCGGGAGTATCTACGAGCAGTACTTC
>TRBJ1-2|-|TRBV15|-
CATSRDGAVGYTF
TGTGCCACCAGCAGAGATGGAGCGGTAGGCTACACCTTC
>TRBJ2-6|once|TRBV7-9|-
CATLDTQSGANVLTF
TGTGCCACCTTGGACACGCAGTCTGGGGCCAACGTCCTGACTTTC
>TRBJ2-1|-|TRBV10-3|TRBD2
CAIREAGDNNEQFF
TGTGCCATCAGAGAGGCGGGAGACAACAATGAGCAGTTCTTC
>TRBJ2-1|-|TRBV19|-
CASTRGSYNEQFF
TGTGCCAGTACAAGGGGCTCCTACAATGAGCAGTTCTTC
>TRBJ2-2|-|TRBV7-2|-
CASSSYRVRNTGELFF
TGTGCCAGCAGCTCATATAGAGTTCGAAACACCGGGGAGCTGTTTTTT
>TRBJ2-3|-|TRBV7-2|TRBD2
CASSLLAGGFTDTQYF
TGTGCCAGCAGCTTACTAGCGGGAGGGTTCACAGATACGCAGTATTTT
>TRBJ1-2|-|TRBV2|TRBD1
CASSADRVEGYTF
TGTGCCAGCAGCGCGGACAGGGTGGAAGGCTACACCTTC
>TRBJ2-1|-|TRBV30|-
CAWSTQGGFEQFF
TGTGCCTGGAGTACCCAGGGAGGATTTGAGCAGTTCTTC
>TRBJ2-7|-|TRBV7-9|-
CASSLFTGLSYEQYF
TGTGCCAGCAGCTTATTTACAGGGCTTTCCTACGAGCAGTACTTC
>TRBJ2-3|once|TRBV5-4|TRBD2
CASSLALTSGMTDTQYF
TGTGCCAGCAGCTTGGCCCTGACTAGCGGGATGACAGATACGCAGTATTTT
>TRBJ2-1|-|TRBV11-3|TRBD2
CASSLGGVNEQFF
TGTGCCAGCAGCTTGGGGGGGGTAAATGAGCAGTTCTTC
>TRBJ2-2|-|TRBV21-1|-
CASSKVATANTGELFF
TGTGCCAGCAGCAAAGTGGCGACAGCGAACACCGGGGAGCTGTTTTTT
>TRBJ1-2|-|TRBV19|-
CASSIDHPATYGYTF
TGTGCCAGTAGTATAGATCACCCAGCGACCTATGGCTACACCTTC
>TRBJ2-5|-|TRBV10-3|-
CAISETAGSGETQYF
TGTGCCATCAGTGAGACGGCGGGATCGGGGGAGACCCAGTACTTC
>TRBJ2-2|-|TRBV29-1|-
CSVEDPTFLNTGELFF
TGCAGCGTTGAAGATCCTACTTTCCTTAACACCGGGGAGCTGTTTTTT
>TRBJ2-3|-|TRBV6-5|-
CASSYASITGRDTQYF
TGTGCCAGCAGTTACGCCTCAATAACAGGGAGAGATACGCAGTATTTT
>TRBJ1-5|-|TRBV5-5|-
CASSLAGNDQPQHF
TGTGCCAGCAGCTTGGCCGGGAACGATCAGCCCCAGCATTTT
>TRBJ2-2|-|TRBV4-1|TRBD2
CASSPMEREVPGELFF
TGCGCCAGCAGCCCAATGGAGCGGGAGGTGCCCGGGGAGCTGTTTTTT
>TRBJ2-2|-|TRBV4-2|-
CASSQDQTVAVYTGELFF
TGTGCCAGCAGCCAAGATCAAACGGTAGCGGTATACACCGGGGAGCTGTTTTTT
>TRBJ2-1|-|TRBV14|TRBD2
CASSGRDYHNEQFF
TGTGCCAGCAGCGGCCGGGACTACCACAATGAGCAGTTCTTC
>TRBJ1-2|-|TRBV30|-
CAWSTPTGYPYGYTF
TGTGCCTGGAGTACCCCAACAGGGTATCCCTATGGCTACACCTTC
>TRBJ1-5|-|TRBV7-2|-
CASSLVASSGVSNQPQHF
TGTGCCAGCAGCTTAGTGGCCTCTTCGGGGGTTAGCAATCAGCCCCAGCATTTT
>TRBJ2-4|-|TRBV4-3|-
CASSQSPGTGLAKNIQYF
TGCGCCAGCAGCCAATCGCCCGGAACGGGTCTAGCCAAAAACATTCAGTACTTC
>TRBJ2-1|-|TRBV7-2|TRBD2
CASSLNWREGYNEQFF
TGTGCCAGCAGCTTAAACTGGCGGGAGGGCTACAATGAGCAGTTCTTC
>TRBJ1-5|-|TRBV13|-
CASSFGADSNQPQHF
TGTGCCAGCAGCTTTGGGGCGGATAGCAATCAGCCCCAGCATTTT